This TCR beta chain was recorded in a study of OX40 agonist ivuxolimab in advanced cancers. Study overall: The eligibility criteria allowed prior anti-PD-1, anti-PD-L1 or anti-CTLA-4 therapy, and roughly 39% had some.

General observations from the study: Fewer expanded clones were found on average in CD4+ than in CD8+ T cells. Clonal expansion among partial responders at 0.1-3.0 mg/kg ranked near the lowest. Dose levels from 0.1 to 3.0 mg/kg saw CD4+ and CD8+ blood T cells expand clonally by week 6.

Concerning this clone itself: Antigen: not known.

Repertoires were generated with immunoSEQ multiplex PCR, while TCRdb's copy carries only in-frame clones and drops some. There are tens of thousands of clones in the sample; 88% occur only once, and roughly 9% lies in the top ten. The source material was CD4+ or CD8+ T cells sorted from blood, sampled in a trial of the OX40 agonist ivuxolimab. This receptor was obtained from an adult with an advanced solid tumor such as melanoma, head and neck, liver or kidney cancer.

CDR3 region: CASLQVQETQYF. CDR3 coding DNA: TGTGCCAGTCTACAGGTCCAAGAGACCCAGTACTTC. The V and J genes are TRBV19 and TRBJ2-5; a weak D match, TRBD1 (5 bases). Germline V lookup: CDR1 LNHDA, CDR2 SQIVND (reference sequence). The CDR3 spans 12 residues. V gave up 8 bases and J gave up 1 base, with 8 bases separating them.